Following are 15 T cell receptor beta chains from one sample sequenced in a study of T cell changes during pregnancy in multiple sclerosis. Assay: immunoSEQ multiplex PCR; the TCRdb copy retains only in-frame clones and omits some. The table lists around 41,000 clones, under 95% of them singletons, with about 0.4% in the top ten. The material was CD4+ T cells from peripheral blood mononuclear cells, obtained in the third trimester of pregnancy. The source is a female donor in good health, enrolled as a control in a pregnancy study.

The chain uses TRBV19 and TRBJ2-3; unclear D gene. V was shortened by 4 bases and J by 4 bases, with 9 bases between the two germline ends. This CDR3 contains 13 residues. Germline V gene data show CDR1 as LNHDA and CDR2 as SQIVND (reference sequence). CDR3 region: CASSRARADTQYF. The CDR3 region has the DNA TGTGCCAGTAGTAGGGCGAGAGCAGATACGCAGTATTTT. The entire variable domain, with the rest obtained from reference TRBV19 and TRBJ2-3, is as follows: DGGITQSPKYLFRKEGQNVTLSCEQNLNHDAMYWYRQDPGQGLRLIYYSQIVNDFQKGDIAEGYSVSREKKESFPLTVTSAQKNPTAFYLCASSRARADTQYFGPGTRLTVL.

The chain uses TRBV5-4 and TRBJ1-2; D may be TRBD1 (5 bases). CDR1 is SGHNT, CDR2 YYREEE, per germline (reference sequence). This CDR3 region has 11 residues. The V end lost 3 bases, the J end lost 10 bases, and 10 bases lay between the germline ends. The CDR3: CASSSDSAYTF. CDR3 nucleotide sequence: TGTGCCAGCAGCTCAGACAGTGCCTACACCTTC.

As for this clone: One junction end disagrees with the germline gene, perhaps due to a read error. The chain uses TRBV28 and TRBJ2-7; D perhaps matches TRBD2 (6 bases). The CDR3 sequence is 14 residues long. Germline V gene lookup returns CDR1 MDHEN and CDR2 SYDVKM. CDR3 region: CASSLSGERFRRNF. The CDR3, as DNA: TGTGCCAGCAGTTTGTCGGGGGAGCGATTCCGGCGGAACTTC.

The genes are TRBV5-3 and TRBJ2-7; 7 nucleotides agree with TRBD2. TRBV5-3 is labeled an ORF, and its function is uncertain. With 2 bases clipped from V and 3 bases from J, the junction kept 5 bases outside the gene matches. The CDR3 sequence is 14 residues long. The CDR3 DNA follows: TGTGCCAGAAGCTTTGTCGGGGAGGGCTACGAGCAGTACTTC. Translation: CARSFVGEGYEQYF.

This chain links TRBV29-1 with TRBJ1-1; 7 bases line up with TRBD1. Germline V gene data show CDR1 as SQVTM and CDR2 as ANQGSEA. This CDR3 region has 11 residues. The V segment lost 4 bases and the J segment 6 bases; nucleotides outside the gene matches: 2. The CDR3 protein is CSVVRGSEAFF. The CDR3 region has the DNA TGCAGCGTTGTCAGGGGGTCTGAAGCTTTCTTT. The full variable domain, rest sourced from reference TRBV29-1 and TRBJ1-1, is SAVISQKPSRDICQRGTSLTIQCQVDSQVTMMFWYRQQPGQSLTLIATANQGSEATYESGFVIDKFPISRPNLTFSTLTVSNMSPEDSSIYLCSVVRGSEAFFGQGTRLTVV.

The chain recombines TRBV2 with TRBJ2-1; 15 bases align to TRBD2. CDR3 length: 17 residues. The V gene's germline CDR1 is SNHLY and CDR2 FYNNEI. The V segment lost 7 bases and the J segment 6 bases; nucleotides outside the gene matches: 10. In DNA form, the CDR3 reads TGTGCCAGCACTCCAGGACTAGCGGGAGGGATGAGCAATGAGCAGTTCTTC. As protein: CASTPGLAGGMSNEQFF.

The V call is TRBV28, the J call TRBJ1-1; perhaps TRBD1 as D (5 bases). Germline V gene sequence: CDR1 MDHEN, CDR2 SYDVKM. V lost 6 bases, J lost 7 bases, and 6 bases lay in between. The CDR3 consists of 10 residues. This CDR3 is CASRDIEAFF. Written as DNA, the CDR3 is TGTGCCAGCAGGGACATTGAAGCTTTCTTT.

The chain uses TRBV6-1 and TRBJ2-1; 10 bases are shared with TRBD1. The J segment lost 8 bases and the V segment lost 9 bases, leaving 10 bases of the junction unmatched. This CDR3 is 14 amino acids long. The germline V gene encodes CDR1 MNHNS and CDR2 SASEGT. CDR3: CASKTGGDFYEQFF. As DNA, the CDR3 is TGTGCCAGTAAGACAGGGGGCGATTTTTATGAGCAGTTCTTC.

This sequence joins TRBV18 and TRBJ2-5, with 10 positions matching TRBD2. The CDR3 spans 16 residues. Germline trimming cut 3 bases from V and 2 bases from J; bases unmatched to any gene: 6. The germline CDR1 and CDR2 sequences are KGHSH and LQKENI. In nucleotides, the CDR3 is TGTGCCAGCTCACCGGCACTACTAGCGGGGCAAGAGACCCAGTACTTC. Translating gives CASSPALLAGQETQYF.

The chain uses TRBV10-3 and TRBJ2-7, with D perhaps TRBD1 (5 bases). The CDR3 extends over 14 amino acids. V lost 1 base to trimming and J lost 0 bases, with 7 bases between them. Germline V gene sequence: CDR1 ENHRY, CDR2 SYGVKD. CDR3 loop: CAISELTDSYEQYF. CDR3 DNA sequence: TGTGCCATCAGTGAGTTGACAGACTCCTACGAGCAGTACTTC.

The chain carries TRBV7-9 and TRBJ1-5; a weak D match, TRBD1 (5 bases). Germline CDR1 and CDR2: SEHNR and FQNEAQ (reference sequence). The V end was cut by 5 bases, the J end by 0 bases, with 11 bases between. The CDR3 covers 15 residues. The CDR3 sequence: CASSQEGVSNQPQHF. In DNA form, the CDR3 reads TGTGCCAGCAGCCAAGAAGGGGTTAGCAATCAGCCCCAGCATTTT.

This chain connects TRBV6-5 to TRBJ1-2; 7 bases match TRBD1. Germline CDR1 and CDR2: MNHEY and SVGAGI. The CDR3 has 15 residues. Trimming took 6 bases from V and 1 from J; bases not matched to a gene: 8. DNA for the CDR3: TGTGCCAGCAGAAAGACAGGGACGATTAACTATGGCTACACCTTC. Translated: CASRKTGTINYGYTF.

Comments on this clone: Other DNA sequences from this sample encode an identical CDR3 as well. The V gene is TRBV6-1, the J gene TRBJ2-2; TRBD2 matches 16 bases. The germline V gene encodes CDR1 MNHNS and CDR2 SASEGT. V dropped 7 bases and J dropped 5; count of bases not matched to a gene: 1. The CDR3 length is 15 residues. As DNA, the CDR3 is TGTGCCAGCATGGGACTAGCGGGAGGGACCGGGGAGCTGTTTTTT. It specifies CASMGLAGGTGELFF.

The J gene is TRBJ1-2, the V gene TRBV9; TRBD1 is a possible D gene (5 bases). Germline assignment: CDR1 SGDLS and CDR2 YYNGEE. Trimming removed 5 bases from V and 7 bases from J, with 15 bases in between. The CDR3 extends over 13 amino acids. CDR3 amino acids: CASRVSPGSGYTF. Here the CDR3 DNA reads TGTGCCAGCAGGGTATCGCCAGGGTCTGGCTACACCTTC. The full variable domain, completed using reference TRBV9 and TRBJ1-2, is DSGVTQTPKHLITATGQRVTLRCSPRSGDLSVYWYQQSLDQGLQFLIQYYNGEERAKGNILERFSAQQFPDLHSELNLSSLELGDSALYFCASRVSPGSGYTFGSGTRLTVV.

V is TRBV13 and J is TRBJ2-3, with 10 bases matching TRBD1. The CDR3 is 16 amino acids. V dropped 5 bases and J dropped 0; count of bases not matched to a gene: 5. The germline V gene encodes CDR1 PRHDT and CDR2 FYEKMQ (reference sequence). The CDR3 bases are TGTGCCAGCAGCCACCGGGACAGGGGAAGCACAGATACGCAGTATTTT. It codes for CASSHRDRGSTDTQYF. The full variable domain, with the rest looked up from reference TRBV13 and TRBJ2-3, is AAGVIQSPRHLIKEKRETATLKCYPIPRHDTVYWYQQGPGQDPQFLISFYEKMQSDKGSIPDRFSAQQFSDYHSELNMSSLELGDSALYFCASSHRDRGSTDTQYFGPGTRLTVL.